This T cell receptor (beta chain) came from a study of blood T cell repertoires in COVID-19 (dated by TCRdb to the early 2020s). General notes on the study: Samples from collaborators originated in the United States, Italy and Spain and spanned both the acute and convalescent phases of COVID-19. The material from the prospective study consisted of cDNA or gDNA derived from T cells, B-cell-depleted T cells, or PBMCs. Deeply sampled blood TCRbeta repertoires from subjects exposed to, actively infected with, or recovered from COVID-19 were included in the dataset. The repertoires were made available in a free public database intended to serve as a resource for research on the immune response to SARS-CoV-2. Samples came from the ongoing ImmuneRACE study (first 160 participants) plus 1,254 subjects from 6 global collaborators. Nearly every sample came with metadata listing a de-identified subject ID, COVID-19 status, age in years and sex. Where HLA class I and class II types were available, the types were taken from metadata supplied by the sample provider, not from assay-based typing. Broader findings and caveats from the paper: The amount of clinical and demographic metadata varied by source and participant and was provided uncurated.

V is cut back by 4 bases and J by 7 bases, with 8 bases in the junction unmatched. Counted from cysteine to phenylalanine, this CDR3 has 15 amino acids. Just the 45-base CDR3 DNA is kept, in frame starting at base 1. CDR1 and CDR2, looked up from the germline V gene (reference sequence), are SEHNR and FQNEAQ. At one collaborating source in Seattle, patients were enrolled during active infection and were followed longitudinally through the course of disease. Each collaborating institution followed its own protocols to collect whole blood in K2EDTA tubes. For TCRbeta analysis, collaborators shipped samples in one of three forms: frozen whole blood, isolated PBMCs, or DNA extracted from either of those sample types. TCRbeta CDR3 regions were amplified from genomic DNA using the immunoSEQ Assay, a bias-controlled multiplex PCR. The study's processing was this. Within the assay, amplification of reference gene primers was used to estimate how many nucleated cells each sample contained. To quantify the absolute abundance of each unique TCRbeta CDR3 rearrangement, sequence reads were collapsed and filtered. For each sample, productive Simpson clonality was calculated as the square root of Simpson's diversity index across productive rearrangements. The source is immuneACCESS, and TCRdb retained only in-frame sequences with V and J called. Part of the clones is not carried over; for the studies checked, unresolved V genes explain less than half of this, and the remainder is unexplained. The V and J calls and clone size come from that table; D and trimming were worked out from the DNA. The table for this sample lists 210,000 or so clones; roughly 85% of them were counted only once. Around 5.5% of the sample is held by the ten biggest clonotypes.

As for this clone: Its antigen target is currently unknown. No base qualities exist here, and no much larger clone lies one base off it.

The sequence is built from TRBV7-9 and TRBJ2-7; 12 bases in between match TRBD1. The source is a man aged 45-65 years with COVID-19, enrolled during active disease. Sequenced input: peripheral blood. The DNA is as follows: TGTGCCAGCAGCTCCCGGGACAGGGGGCCTCGGGAGCAGTACTTC. This gives the protein CASSSRDRGPREQYF.